Following are 5 T cell receptor beta chains from one sample sequenced in a study of cytomegalovirus exposure and HLA in healthy donors. Sequencing was performed with immunoSEQ multiplex PCR; in TCRdb, only in-frame clones are kept and a portion is missing. Among about 160,000 clones listed, roughly nine tenths were seen once. What was sequenced was PBMCs. The receptors derive from a woman in her late teens or twenties in good health and CMV-seropositive.

The sample holds a few counts of this clone. This chain joins TRBV10-3 and TRBJ2-7; TRBD2 aligns across 11 bases. Germline CDR1 reads ENHRY; CDR2 reads SYGVKD. The length of the CDR3 is 15 residues. Trimming cost V 3 bases and J 4 bases; bases outside gene matches: 5. CDR3 in DNA: TGTGCCATCAGTGATGGTACTAGCGGGAGTTACGAGCAGTACTTC. This translates into CAISDGTSGSYEQYF.

The chain joins TRBV21-1 to TRBJ2-2; the D call TRBD2 from the table was never checked on the DNA. TRBV21-1 is a known pseudogene. The CDR3 consists of 13 residues. In DNA, the CDR3 is TGTGCCAGCTTCGAGACGAACACCGGGGAGCTGTTTTTT. It codes for CASFETNTGELFF.

The chain employs TRBV5-1 and TRBJ2-2; TRBD2 aligns across 9 bases. Trimming cost V 1 base and J 4 bases; bases outside gene matches: 5. Germline V gives CDR1 SGHRS, CDR2 YFSETQ. The CDR3 contains 16 residues. The DNA of the CDR3 is TGCGCCAGCAGCTTGTACTGGCGGGGGGGCACCGGGGAGCTGTTTTTT. It specifies CASSLYWRGGTGELFF.

The chain is built from TRBV5-4 and TRBJ2-7; 12 bases are shared with TRBD2. This CDR3 region has 16 residues. Germline CDR1 is SGHNT and CDR2 is YYREEE (reference sequence). V shed 4 bases, J shed 7 bases, and the junction held 12 bases outside the gene matches. The CDR3 sequence: CASSREGTSGPWEQYF. In nucleotides, the CDR3 is TGTGCCAGCAGCCGGGAGGGGACTAGCGGGCCCTGGGAGCAGTACTTC.

The J gene is TRBJ2-1, the V gene TRBV30, with 11 bases aligning to TRBD2. J was trimmed by 4 bases and V by 3 bases; bases with no gene match: 5. Germline CDR1 reads GTSNPN; CDR2 reads SVGIG (reference sequence). There are 15 residues in the CDR3. In nucleotides, the CDR3 is TGTGCCTGGAGCCGGGGACTAGCGGTTTACAATGAGCAGTTCTTC. This encodes CAWSRGLAVYNEQFF.